The subject of this entry is one T cell receptor beta chain. The sample originates from a study of Ad26.COV2.S vaccination and SARS-CoV-2 variants. The CDR3 consists of 16 residues. Germline lookup yields CDR1 SGHRS and CDR2 YFSETQ. Trimming pared 0 bases from V and 6 bases from J, leaving 13 bases between. Generated by immunoSEQ multiplex PCR, the TCRdb table keeps only in-frame clones and is missing some. The data show roughly 420,000 clones, nearly 90% seen once. As for treatment: approximately 18 received Ad26.COV2.S at low or high dose, single or two shots; 5 received placebo; per-sample allocation not given. Each sample was drawn 63 days after the first injection (of vaccine or placebo). This vaccine is an Ad26 vector that expresses the Wuhan-strain SARS-CoV-2 spike.

V is TRBV5-1 and J is TRBJ1-6, with D possibly being TRBD1 (5 bases). The sample was peripheral blood, taken in a trial of Ad26.COV2.S vaccine versus placebo. This sequence originates from a person aged 18-60 years who received the Ad26.COV2.S COVID-19 vaccine or a placebo. The chain's CDR3 is CASSLEAGSGNSPLHF. In DNA, the CDR3 is TGCGCCAGCAGCTTGGAGGCAGGGTCGGGTAATTCACCCCTCCACTTT.